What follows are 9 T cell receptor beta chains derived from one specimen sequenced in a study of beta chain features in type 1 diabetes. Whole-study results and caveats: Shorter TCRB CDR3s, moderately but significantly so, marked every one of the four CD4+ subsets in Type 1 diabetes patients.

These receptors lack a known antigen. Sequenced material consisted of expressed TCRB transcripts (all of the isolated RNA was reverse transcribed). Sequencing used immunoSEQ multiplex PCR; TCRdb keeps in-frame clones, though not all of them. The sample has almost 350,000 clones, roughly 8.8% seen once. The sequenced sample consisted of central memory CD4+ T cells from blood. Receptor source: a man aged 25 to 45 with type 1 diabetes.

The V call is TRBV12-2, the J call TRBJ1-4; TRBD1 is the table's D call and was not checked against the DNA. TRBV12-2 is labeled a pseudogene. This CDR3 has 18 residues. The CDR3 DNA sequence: TGTGCAAGTCGCTCGATTAGGCATTGGGACAGGGGGCGAGAAAAACTGTTTTTT. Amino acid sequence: CASRSIRHWDRGREKLFF.

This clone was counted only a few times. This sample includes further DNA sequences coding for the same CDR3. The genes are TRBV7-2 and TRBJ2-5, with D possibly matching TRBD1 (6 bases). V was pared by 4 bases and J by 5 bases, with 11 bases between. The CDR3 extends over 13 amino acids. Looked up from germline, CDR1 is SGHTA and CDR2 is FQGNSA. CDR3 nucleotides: TGTGCCAGCAGCTCACAGGGTCGTGAGACCCAGTACTTC. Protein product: CASSSQGRETQYF.

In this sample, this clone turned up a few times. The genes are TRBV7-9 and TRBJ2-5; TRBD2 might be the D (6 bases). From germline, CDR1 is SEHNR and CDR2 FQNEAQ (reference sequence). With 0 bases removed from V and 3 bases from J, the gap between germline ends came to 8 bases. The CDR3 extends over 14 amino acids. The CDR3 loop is CASSLAGGKETQYF. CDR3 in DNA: TGTGCCAGCAGCTTAGCTGGGGGGAAAGAGACCCAGTACTTC.

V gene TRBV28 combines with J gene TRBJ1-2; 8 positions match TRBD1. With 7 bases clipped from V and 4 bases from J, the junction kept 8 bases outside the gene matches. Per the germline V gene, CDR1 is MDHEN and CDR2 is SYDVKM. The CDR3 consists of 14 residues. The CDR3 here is CASTSPDRVYGYTF. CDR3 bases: TGTGCCAGCACCTCTCCGGACAGGGTCTATGGCTACACCTTC.

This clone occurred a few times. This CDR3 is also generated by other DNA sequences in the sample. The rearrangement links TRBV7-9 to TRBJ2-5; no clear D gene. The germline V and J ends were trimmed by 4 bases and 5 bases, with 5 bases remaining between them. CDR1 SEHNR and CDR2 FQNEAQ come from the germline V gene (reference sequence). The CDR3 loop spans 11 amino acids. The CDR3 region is CASSSIETQYF. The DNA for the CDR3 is TGTGCCAGCAGCTCTATCGAGACCCAGTACTTC. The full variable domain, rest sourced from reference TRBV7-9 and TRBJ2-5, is DTGVSQNPRHKITKRGQNVTFRCDPISEHNRLYWYRQTLGQGPEFLTYFQNEAQLEKSRLLSDRFSAERPKGSFSTLEIQRTEQGDSAMYLCASSSIETQYFGPGTRLLVL.

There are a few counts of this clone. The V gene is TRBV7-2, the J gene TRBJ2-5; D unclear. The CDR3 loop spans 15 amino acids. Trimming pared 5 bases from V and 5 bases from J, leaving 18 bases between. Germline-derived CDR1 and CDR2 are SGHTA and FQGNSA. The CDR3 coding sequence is TGTGCCAGCAGCGGAGTGGGAAGTTTTGCGGAGACCCAGTACTTC. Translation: CASSGVGSFAETQYF.

The CDR3 protein is CSVSHSGGYTF. CDR3 bases: TGCAGCGTTTCCCACTCCGGGGGCTACACCTTC. The gene calls are TRBV29-1 and TRBJ1-2; D gene uncertain. Germline V CDR1 and CDR2: SQVTM, ANQGSEA. V lost 5 bases and J lost 8, with 12 bases in between. This CDR3 has 11 residues.

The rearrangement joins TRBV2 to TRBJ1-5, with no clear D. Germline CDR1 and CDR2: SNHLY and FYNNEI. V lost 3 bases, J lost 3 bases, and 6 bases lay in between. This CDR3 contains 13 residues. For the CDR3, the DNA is TGTGCCAGCAGTGATAGGTTCAATCAGCCCCAGCATTTT. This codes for CASSDRFNQPQHF. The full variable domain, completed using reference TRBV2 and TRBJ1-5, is EPEVTQTPSHQVTQMGQEVILRCVPISNHLYFYWYRQILGQKVEFLVSFYNNEISEKSEIFDDQFSVERPDGSNFTLKIRSTKLEDSAMYFCASSDRFNQPQHFGDGTRLSIL.

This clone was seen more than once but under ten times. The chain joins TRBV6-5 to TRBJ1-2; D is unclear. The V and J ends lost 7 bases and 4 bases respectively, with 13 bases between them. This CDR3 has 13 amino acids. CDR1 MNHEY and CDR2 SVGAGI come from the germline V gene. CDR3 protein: CASTGRRGYGYTF. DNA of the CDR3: TGTGCCAGCACTGGGAGGAGAGGCTATGGCTACACCTTC.